One sample yielded the 26 T cell receptor beta chains listed below, sequenced in a study of patients and donors after allogeneic stem cell transplantation. Using its own MiXCR run on the RT-PCR reads, TCRdb lists one record per CDR3 protein. The sample carries 800,000 to 1,000,000 distinct CDR3 sequences, more than 15% recorded once. Specimen: blood, either unsorted or a sorted T cell fraction (not recorded which). The receptors originated from a human donor who was either an allogeneic HSCT recipient or a stem cell or donor lymphocyte infusion donor (not recorded which). It is not recorded whose cells these are; they may come from a transplant donor.

This clonotype was seen a handful of times. This chain links TRBV5-1 with TRBJ2-7, with a possible D match to TRBD2 (6 bases). Trimming took 0 bases from V and 2 from J, leaving 12 bases between them. This CDR3 region has 15 residues. Germline CDR1 reads SGHRS; CDR2 reads YFSETQ. CDR3 in amino acids: CASSLALGGTYEQYF. Here the CDR3 DNA reads TGCGCCAGCAGCTTGGCCTTGGGAGGCACCTACGAGCAGTACTTC.

This clonotype turned up a few times. The chain links TRBV7-9 to TRBJ1-5; possibly TRBD1 for D (5 bases). Trimming removed 4 bases from V and 3 bases from J, with 13 bases in between. Germline V gives CDR1 SEHNR, CDR2 FQNEAQ (reference sequence). The CDR3 spans 15 residues. The CDR3 protein is CASSSLRGTNQPQHF. CDR3 nucleotides: TGTGCCAGCAGCTCCCTTCGGGGGACCAATCAGCCCCAGCATTTT.

This chain uses TRBV7-9 with TRBJ2-3; possibly TRBD2 for D (6 bases). Trimming took 0 bases from V and 4 from J, leaving 14 bases between them. The CDR3 is made up of 16 amino acids. Germline CDR1 reads SEHNR; CDR2 reads FQNEAQ (reference sequence). The CDR3 spells CASSLAGGRRADTQYF. DNA for the CDR3: TGTGCCAGCAGCTTAGCCGGGGGTAGGAGGGCAGATACGCAGTATTTT.

There are a few counts of this clonotype. The V call is TRBV24-1, the J call TRBJ2-3; 12 bases match TRBD2. The CDR3 loop spans 16 amino acids. Trimming cost V 2 bases and J 7 bases; bases outside gene matches: 6. CDR1 is KGHDR, CDR2 SFDVKD, per germline. For the CDR3, the DNA is TGTGCCACCAGTGATTCCGGACTAGCGGGGTGGTATACGCAGTATTTT. Translating gives CATSDSGLAGWYTQYF.

The rearrangement joins TRBV12-3 or TRBV12-4 to TRBJ2-5; D is perhaps TRBD1 or TRBD2 (6 bases each). The CDR3 spans 16 residues. V was trimmed by 7 bases and J by 2 bases, leaving 20 bases between them. As DNA, the CDR3 is TGTGCCAGCACTCATAGGGGGGCGCACCCTCAAGAGACCCAGTACTTC. Its translation: CASTHRGAHPQETQYF.

The rearrangement joins TRBV9 to TRBJ1-1; TRBD1 agrees at 7 bases. This CDR3 region has 14 residues. Germline V CDR1 and CDR2: SGDLS, YYNGEE. V gave up 4 bases and J gave up 1 base; unmatched junction bases: 4. The CDR3 loop is CASSFDRENTEAFF. CDR3 nucleotide sequence: TGTGCCAGCAGCTTCGACAGGGAGAACACTGAAGCTTTCTTT.

The V gene is TRBV30, the J gene TRBJ2-2; 7 bases are a match to TRBD2. Germline lookup yields CDR1 GTSNPN and CDR2 SVGIG (reference sequence). This CDR3 is built from 19 residues. V was clipped by 3 bases and J by 0 bases; unmatched bases: 16. This CDR3 is CAWRLSRVRDYTNTGELFF. For the CDR3, the DNA is TGTGCCTGGAGACTCAGCCGCGTAAGGGACTACACGAACACCGGGGAGCTGTTTTTT.

This clonotype was seen many times. This chain links TRBV3-1 with TRBJ1-1; D gene ambiguous. The CDR3 has 12 amino acids. Germline CDR1 reads LGHDT; CDR2 reads YNNKEL (reference sequence). The ends were cut back, 1 base at V and 3 bases at J, with 3 bases in the middle. The CDR3 protein is CASSQGHTEAFF. CDR3 bases: TGTGCCAGCAGCCAAGGCCACACTGAAGCTTTCTTT.

This rearrangement joins TRBV29-1 to TRBJ1-3; D is perhaps TRBD1 (6 bases). V lost 0 bases, J lost 4 bases, and 10 bases lay in between. The CDR3 runs to 14 residues. The germline gives CDR1 SQVTM, CDR2 ANQGSEA. DNA of the CDR3: TGCAGCGTTGAAGACTACAGGGAGGGAAACACCATATATTTT. It encodes CSVEDYREGNTIYF. Combining the CDR3 with reference TRBV29-1 and TRBJ1-3 gives the whole variable domain SAVISQKPSRDICQRGTSLTIQCQVDSQVTMMFWYRQQPGQSLTLIATANQGSEATYESGFVIDKFPISRPNLTFSTLTVSNMSPEDSSIYLCSVEDYREGNTIYFGEGSWLTVV.

The CDR3 DNA sequence: TGTGCCAGCAGCACGGGACTAGCGGGAGTGAGAGAGCAGTACTTC. Protein: CASSTGLAGVREQYF. The chain is built from TRBV12-3 or TRBV12-4 and TRBJ2-7; the match to TRBD2 covers 14 bases. The CDR3 spans 15 residues. Trimming cost V 6 bases and J 7 bases; bases outside gene matches: 8.

The chain is built from TRBV6-1 and TRBJ2-3; 7 bases align to TRBD2. The CDR3 has 16 amino acids. With V trimmed by 5 bases and J by 5 bases, 13 bases remained unmatched. Germline loops: CDR1 MNHNS, CDR2 SASEGT. The CDR3 sequence: CASSLMISGSKDTQYF. Written as DNA, the CDR3 is TGTGCCAGCAGTCTTATGATTAGCGGGTCTAAAGATACGCAGTATTTT.

V is TRBV7-3 and J is TRBJ2-1; possibly TRBD1 for D (5 bases). Germline V gene sequence: CDR1 SGHTA, CDR2 FQGTGA. Trimming cost V 9 bases and J 7 bases, with 22 bases left between them. This CDR3 contains 15 residues. The CDR3 is CASGLRDTRGNEQFF. CDR3 sequence (DNA): TGTGCCAGTGGGCTGAGAGACACAAGGGGTAATGAGCAGTTCTTC.

This clonotype was seen ten or more times. The chain recombines TRBV7-3 with TRBJ2-1, with TRBD2 matching over 8 bases. The CDR3 has 13 amino acids. J gave up 4 bases and V 9 bases, and 5 bases lay outside the gene matches. Looked up from germline, CDR1 is SGHTA and CDR2 is FQGTGA. In DNA, the CDR3 is TGTGCCAGTCGGGGGGGGGATTACAATGAGCAGTTCTTC. As protein: CASRGGDYNEQFF.

This clonotype has a handful of counts. V and J are TRBV6-2 or TRBV6-3 and TRBJ1-5; 8 nucleotides align to TRBD1. CDR1 is MNHEY, CDR2 SVGEGT, per germline. V lost 2 bases and J lost 3; bases outside the gene matches: 9. The CDR3 totals 17 residues. CDR3 nucleotides: TGTGCCAGCAGTTACGGTCCCGGGACAGGCGACAATCAGCCCCAGCATTTT. Its translation is CASSYGPGTGDNQPQHF.

The J gene is TRBJ2-7, the V gene TRBV20-1; TRBD1 might be the D (5 bases). The CDR3 is made up of 16 amino acids. Germline V gene lookup returns CDR1 DFQATT and CDR2 SNEGSKA (reference sequence). Trimming took 0 bases from V and 2 from J, leaving 17 bases between them. The CDR3 DNA is TGCAGTGCTAGAGATCCCCGTCAGGGATACCCCTACGAGCAGTACTTC. Translating gives CSARDPRQGYPYEQYF.

The J gene is TRBJ2-7, the V gene TRBV6-5, with D possibly being TRBD1 or TRBD2 (6 bases each). This CDR3 comprises 14 residues. Trimming removed 0 bases at V and 7 bases at J, with 13 bases between. Germline CDR1 is MNHEY and CDR2 is SVGAGI. The DNA for the CDR3 is TGTGCCAGCAGTTACTCGTCCAGGGGAGGAGAGCAGTACTTC. Translated, it gives CASSYSSRGGEQYF.

As to this clonotype: At one end, the junction sequence differs from germline, possibly due to a read error. CDR3 coding DNA: TGTGCCATCAGCCAAGTCTTCAGGGATTTTCTGGACGAGCAGTACTTC. It specifies CAISQVFRDFLDEQYF. This rearrangement joins TRBV3-1 to TRBJ2-7, with D maybe TRBD1 (5 bases). CDR1 is LGHDT, CDR2 YNNKEL, per germline (reference sequence). The CDR3 length is 16 residues.

The chain recombines TRBV7-2 with TRBJ2-5; TRBD2 matches at 10 bases. The ends lost 3 bases at V and 3 bases at J; junction bases unmatched: 7. Per germline, CDR1 SGHTA and CDR2 FQGNSA. The CDR3 extends over 16 amino acids. The CDR3 nucleotides read TGTGCCAGCAGCTTCAAAGGACTAGCGGAAAAAGAGACCCAGTACTTC. This gives the protein CASSFKGLAEKETQYF.

A few counts support this clonotype. This chain connects TRBV12-3 or TRBV12-4 to TRBJ2-6; D not certain. The V and J ends lost 11 bases and 3 bases respectively, with 11 bases between them. The length of the CDR3 is 13 residues. Here the CDR3 reads CASEGDGANVLTF. DNA for the CDR3: TGTGCCTCAGAAGGAGATGGGGCCAACGTCCTGACTTTC.

The rearrangement uses TRBV12-3 or TRBV12-4 and TRBJ2-1; TRBD2 agrees at 10 bases. The CDR3 runs 16 residues. V lost 3 bases, J lost 11 bases, and 13 bases stayed unmatched. The CDR3 coding sequence is TGTGCCAGCAGTTTCGGTCTAGCGGGAGATATAAATAAGCAGTTCTTC. Amino acid sequence: CASSFGLAGDINKQFF.

J is TRBJ1-2 and V is TRBV6-2 or TRBV6-3; D not certain. The CDR3 is 14 residues long. Trimming took off 6 bases at V and 4 bases at J, with 15 bases between the two ends. Germline CDR1 and CDR2: MNHEY and SVGEGT. CDR3 loop: CASSRWRVPYGYTF. The CDR3 bases are TGTGCCAGCAGCCGGTGGAGGGTCCCCTATGGCTACACCTTC.

Written as DNA, the CDR3 is TGCAGCGCCACCCCTAGGGGGACAGGGTTTGAGCAGTTCTTC. Translation gives CSATPRGTGFEQFF. This sequence joins TRBV29-1 and TRBJ2-1, with 9 bases aligning to TRBD1. This CDR3 is 14 amino acids long. V was clipped by 7 bases and J by 9 bases; unmatched bases: 13. Germline lookup yields CDR1 SQVTM and CDR2 ANQGSEA.

This clonotype was found a few times. The chain has TRBV29-1 and TRBJ2-7; D might be TRBD2 (6 bases). Germline-derived CDR1 and CDR2 are SQVTM and ANQGSEA. The length of the CDR3 is 15 residues. V gave up 1 base and J gave up 4 bases, with 17 bases separating them. CDR3 sequence: CSVEGGAGPIYEQYF. CDR3 DNA: TGCAGCGTTGAAGGAGGGGCGGGACCAATTTACGAGCAGTACTTC.

The table lists this clonotype with a few counts. The V call is TRBV12-3 or TRBV12-4, the J call TRBJ1-1, with unresolved D. This CDR3 is built from 11 residues. Trimming shortened V by 7 bases and J by 8 bases, and 11 bases separated the two germline ends. The CDR3 DNA follows: TGTGCCAGCAACACCGAAACCGAAGCTTTCTTT. Protein sequence: CASNTETEAFF.

In its sample, this clonotype was seen a few times. V usage is TRBV4-1 and J usage is TRBJ2-4, with D perhaps given as TRBD1 or TRBD2 (5 bases each). Germline V CDR1 and CDR2: MGHRA, YSYEKL. Trimming cost V 6 bases and J 4 bases, with 13 bases left between them. This CDR3 contains 14 residues. The CDR3 is CASRPGAGKNIQYF. The CDR3, as DNA: TGCGCCAGCAGACCCGGGGCAGGAAAAAACATTCAGTACTTC.

This clonotype was detected a few times. The chain has TRBV20-1 and TRBJ2-1; TRBD2 matches 9 bases. V dropped 1 base and J dropped 1; count of bases not matched to a gene: 8. The germline CDR1 and CDR2 sequences are DFQATT and SNEGSKA (reference sequence). There are 17 residues in the CDR3. CDR3 coding DNA: TGCAGTGCTAGAGTGCCCTTAACTAGCGGGTCCTACAATGAGCAGTTCTTC. Its translation: CSARVPLTSGSYNEQFF.